This TCR beta chain was sequenced in a study of cytomegalovirus exposure and HLA in healthy donors. The PCR contained 60 Vbeta and 13 Jbeta primers. The repertoire was sequenced with immunoSEQ multiplex PCR; TCRdb's copy has only in-frame clones and lacks some. The table for this sample gives approximately 50,000 clones. The CDR3 spans 16 residues. V lost 0 bases to trimming and J lost 0 bases; unmatched junction nucleotides: 2. Germline lookup yields CDR1 PRHDT and CDR2 FYEKMQ (reference sequence). This rearrangement joins TRBV13 to TRBJ2-1; 7 bases align to TRBD2. The specimen was PBMCs. This TCR derives from a female donor in good health and CMV-seronegative. CDR3 nucleotides: TGTGCCAGCAGCTTAGGCCTAGCGGACTCCTACAATGAGCAGTTCTTC. It is translated as CASSLGLADSYNEQFF.